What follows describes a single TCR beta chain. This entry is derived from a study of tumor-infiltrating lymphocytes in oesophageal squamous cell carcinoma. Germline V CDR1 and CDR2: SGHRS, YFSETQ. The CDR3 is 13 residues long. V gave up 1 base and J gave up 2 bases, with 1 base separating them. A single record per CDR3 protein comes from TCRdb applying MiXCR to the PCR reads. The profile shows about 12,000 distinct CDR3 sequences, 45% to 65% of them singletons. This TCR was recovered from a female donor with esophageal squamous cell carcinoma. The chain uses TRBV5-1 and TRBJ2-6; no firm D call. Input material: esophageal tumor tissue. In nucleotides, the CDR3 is TGCGCCAGCAGCTTGCCTGGGGCCAACGTCCTGACTTTC. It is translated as CASSLPGANVLTF.